The T cell receptor (beta chain) described here comes from a study of blood T cell repertoires in COVID-19. TCRdb's table, derived via immunoSEQ multiplex PCR, lists solely in-frame clones and lacks some. The sample holds about 83,000 clones; just over 85% are singletons and the top ten take 22%. CDR3 size: 19 residues. From germline, CDR1 is SGDLS and CDR2 YYNGEE. With 0 bases clipped from V and 6 bases from J, the junction kept 18 bases outside the gene matches. This chain joins TRBV9 and TRBJ2-3, with 8 nucleotides matching TRBD2. What was sequenced was peripheral blood. This receptor was identified in a woman of 80 years or more in a cohort sampled during active or convalescent COVID-19. CDR3 sequence: CASSVGKGRAGVRVDTQYF. For the CDR3, the DNA is TGTGCCAGCAGCGTAGGTAAAGGGCGAGCGGGAGTCAGGGTGGATACGCAGTATTTT.